This T cell receptor beta chain was observed in a study of blood T cell repertoires in COVID-19. As for the study in general: COVID-19 samples from acute and convalescent phases originated in the United States, Italy and Spain. The analysed material was cDNA or gDNA that came from T cells, B-cell-depleted T cells, or PBMCs.

CDR1 is LNHNV, CDR2 YYDKDF, per germline (reference sequence). CDR3 length equals 15 residues. Trimming pared 2 bases from V and 5 bases from J, leaving 16 bases between. In the source study's methods: The assay estimated nucleated cells by amplifying reference gene primers. Generated by immunoSEQ multiplex PCR, the TCRdb table keeps only in-frame clones and is missing some. The V and J calls and clone size were taken over from that table, and D and trimming were inferred from the DNA. The sample has some 300,000 clones; more than 70% are singletons. This clonotype originated in a woman between 25 and 40 years old who had recovered from COVID-19. The rearrangement joins TRBV15 to TRBJ2-7; possible D gene TRBD2, 7 bases. Material for sequencing was peripheral blood. CDR3 DNA sequence: TGTGCCACCAGCAGATCGCGGGGGCCCGAGGACGAGCAGTACTTC. It specifies CATSRSRGPEDEQYF. Together with reference TRBV15 and TRBJ2-7, the CDR3 gives the full variable domain: DAMVIQNPRYQVTQFGKPVTLSCSQTLNHNVMYWYQQKSSQAPKLLFHYYDKDFNNEADTPDNFQSRRPNTSFCFLDIRSPGLGDTAMYLCATSRSRGPEDEQYFGPGTRLTVT.